This TCR beta chain was sequenced during a study of cytomegalovirus exposure and HLA in healthy donors. Across the whole study: An analysis done earlier identified about 120 million unique TCR beta sequences from about 179 million T cells.

Study results and limitations: Sequencing likely caused a cluster of highly shared sequence variants.

Details on this clone: The antigen is undetermined.

The PCR ran on 60 Vbeta and 13 Jbeta primers. Clones were read by immunoSEQ multiplex PCR, and TCRdb kept only the in-frame ones, dropping some. The sample records some 150,000 clones, about four fifths being singletons. Trimming removed 6 bases at V and 4 bases at J, with 17 bases between. This CDR3 region has 15 residues. CDR1 is MDHEN, CDR2 SYDVKM, per germline. The receptor was derived from a man younger than 40 in good health and CMV-seronegative. V is TRBV28 and J is TRBJ2-3; maybe TRBD1 (5 bases). The sample consisted of PBMCs. Here the CDR3 DNA reads TGTGCCAGCAGATTGGGTTGGCAGGGTGCAGATACGCAGTATTTT. It specifies CASRLGWQGADTQYF.